This record looks at one T cell receptor (beta chain) sequence and its context. Produced via immunoSEQ multiplex PCR; TCRdb's table is partial and in-frame only. The sample lists about 200,000 clones, 80% to 90% seen once, with 4.5% to 5% in the top ten. The V end lost 1 base, the J end lost 4 bases, and 14 bases lay between the germline ends. This CDR3 is 16 amino acids long. Germline V gives CDR1 SGHTA, CDR2 FQGNSA. This entry is derived from a study of blood T cell repertoires in COVID-19. The rearrangement joins TRBV7-2 to TRBJ1-3; D is unclear. This clonotype was obtained from a woman older than 75 with acute or convalescent COVID-19. Material for sequencing was peripheral blood. CDR3: CASSLGQPRGGNTIYF. CDR3 DNA sequence: TGTGCCAGCAGCTTAGGGCAGCCCAGAGGAGGAAACACCATATATTTT.